This TCR beta chain was recovered during a study of blood T cell repertoires in COVID-19. In Cohort 3, a recovered donor had either two negative PCRs, clearance, or symptom resolution. Profiled with immunoSEQ multiplex PCR; TCRdb holds only in-frame clones, not every one. The repertoire has fewer than 300,000 clones, roughly 88% of them found once; the top ten carry more than 4%. The CDR3 totals 15 residues. CDR1 and CDR2 from the germline V gene are LNHDA and SQIVND (reference sequence). V gave up 3 bases and J gave up 1 base, with 10 bases separating them. The chain couples TRBV19 to TRBJ1-5, with D unclear. The clonotype comes from a woman in her twenties or thirties who had recovered from COVID-19. The sequencing sample was made of PBMCs or T cells enriched from blood (not recorded which). The CDR3 region has the DNA TGTGCCAGTAGTATTTTTCAGAGGAGCAATCAGCCCCAGCATTTT. It specifies CASSIFQRSNQPQHF.